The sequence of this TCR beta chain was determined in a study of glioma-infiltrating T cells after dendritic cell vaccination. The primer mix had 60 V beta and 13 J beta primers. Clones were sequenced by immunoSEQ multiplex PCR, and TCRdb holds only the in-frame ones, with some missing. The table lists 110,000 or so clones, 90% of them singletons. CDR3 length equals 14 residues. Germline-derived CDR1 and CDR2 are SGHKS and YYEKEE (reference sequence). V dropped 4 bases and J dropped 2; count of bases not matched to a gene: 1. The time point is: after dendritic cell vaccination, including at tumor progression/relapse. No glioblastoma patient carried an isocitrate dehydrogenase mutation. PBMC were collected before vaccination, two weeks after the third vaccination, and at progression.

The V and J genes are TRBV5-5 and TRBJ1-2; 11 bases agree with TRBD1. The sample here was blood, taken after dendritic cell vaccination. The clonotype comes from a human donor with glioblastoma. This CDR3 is CASSGTGGNYGYTF. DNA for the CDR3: TGTGCCAGCAGCGGGACAGGGGGAAACTATGGCTACACCTTC.